The sequence of this T cell receptor beta chain was determined in a study of T-cell reconstitution after alpha-beta-depleted transplantation in children. This clonotype was seen many times. What it binds is unknown. The CDR3 runs to 15 residues. CDR1 and CDR2 (germline): SGHRS, YFSETQ. The V end was cut by 2 bases, the J end by 5 bases, with 17 bases between. A library of TCRbeta sequences, prepared with unique molecular identifiers, was generated. TCRdb used MiXCR to reprocess the PCR reads, holding one entry per CDR3 protein. The sample yields about 110,000 distinct CDR3 sequences, about 6.4% seen once. Whole-study findings and limits: Some patients showed high day-60 TCRbeta diversity, which derived from surviving recipient T cells and thymic progenitors.

This sequence originates from a male patient under 10 years old who had a stem cell transplant for acute lymphoblastic leukemia, so the T cells may come from the graft donor. The source was PBMCs, mostly from graft donor cells, collected 360 days after TCRalphabeta/CD19-depleted stem cell transplant. This sequence joins TRBV5-1 and TRBJ2-7; TRBD1 is a possible D gene (5 bases). The CDR3: CASSFLPGYKNEQYF. CDR3 DNA: TGCGCCAGCAGCTTTTTGCCAGGGTATAAGAACGAGCAGTACTTC.